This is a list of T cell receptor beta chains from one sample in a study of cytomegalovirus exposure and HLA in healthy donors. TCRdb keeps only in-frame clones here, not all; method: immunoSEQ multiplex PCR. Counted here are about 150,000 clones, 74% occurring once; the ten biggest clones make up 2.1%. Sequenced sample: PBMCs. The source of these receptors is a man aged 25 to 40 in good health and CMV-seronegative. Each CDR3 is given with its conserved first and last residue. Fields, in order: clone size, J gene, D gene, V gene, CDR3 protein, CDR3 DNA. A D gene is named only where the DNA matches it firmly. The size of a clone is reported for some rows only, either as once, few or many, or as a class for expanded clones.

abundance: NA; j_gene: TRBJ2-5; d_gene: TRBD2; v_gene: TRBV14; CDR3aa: CASSPSGAPGETQYF; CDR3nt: TGTGCCAGCAGCCCTAGCGGGGCGCCAGGAGAGACCCAGTACTTC
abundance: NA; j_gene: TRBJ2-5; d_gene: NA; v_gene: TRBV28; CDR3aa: CASIWRRGGQETQYF; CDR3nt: TGTGCCAGCATTTGGCGCAGGGGAGGGCAAGAGACCCAGTACTTC
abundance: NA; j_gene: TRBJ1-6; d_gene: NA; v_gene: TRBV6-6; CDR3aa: CASSYWTATYNSPLHF; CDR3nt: TGTGCCAGCAGTTATTGGACAGCCACGTATAATTCACCCCTCCACTTT
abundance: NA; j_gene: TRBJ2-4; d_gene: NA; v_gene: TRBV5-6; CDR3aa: CASSSLKAGAAKNIQYF; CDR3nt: TGTGCCAGCAGCTCTTTGAAGGCTGGGGCGGCCAAAAACATTCAGTACTTC
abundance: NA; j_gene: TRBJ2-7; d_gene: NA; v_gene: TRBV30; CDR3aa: CAWSVGQRSSYEQYF; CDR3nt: TGTGCCTGGAGTGTGGGCCAGAGAAGCTCCTACGAGCAGTACTTC
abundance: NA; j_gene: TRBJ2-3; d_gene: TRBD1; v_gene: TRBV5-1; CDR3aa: CASSGGQGVSTDTQYF; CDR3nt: TGCGCCAGCAGCGGGGGACAGGGTGTAAGCACAGATACGCAGTATTTT
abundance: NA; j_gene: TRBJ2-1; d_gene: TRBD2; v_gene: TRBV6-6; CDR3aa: CASTSGGFYNEQFF; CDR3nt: TGTGCCAGCACTAGCGGGGGGTTTTACAATGAGCAGTTCTTC
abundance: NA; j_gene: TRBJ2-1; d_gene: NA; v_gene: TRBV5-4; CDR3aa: CASNRQAGSYNEQFF; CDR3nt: TGTGCCAGCAACCGACAGGCCGGGTCCTACAATGAGCAGTTCTTC
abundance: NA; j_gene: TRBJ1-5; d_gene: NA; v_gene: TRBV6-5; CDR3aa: CASSPSLGNQPQNF; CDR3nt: TGTGCCAGCTCCCCATCTTTGGGCAATCAGCCCCAGAATTTT
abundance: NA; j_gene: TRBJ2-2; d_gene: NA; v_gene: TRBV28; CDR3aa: CASIGGGELFF; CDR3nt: TGTGCCAGCATCGGGGGAGGGGAGCTGTTTTTT
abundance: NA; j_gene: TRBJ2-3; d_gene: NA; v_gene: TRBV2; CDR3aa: CASSIGWVSTDTQYF; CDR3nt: TGTGCCAGCAGTATCGGGTGGGTGAGCACAGATACGCAGTATTTT
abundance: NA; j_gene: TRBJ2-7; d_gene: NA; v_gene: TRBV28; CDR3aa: CASSSRDTSYEQYF; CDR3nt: TGTGCCAGCAGTTCCCGGGACACCTCCTACGAGCAGTACTTC
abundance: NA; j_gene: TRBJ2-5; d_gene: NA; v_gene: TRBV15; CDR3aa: CATSRTGSQETQYF; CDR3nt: TGTGCCACCAGCAGAACAGGTTCCCAAGAGACCCAGTACTTC
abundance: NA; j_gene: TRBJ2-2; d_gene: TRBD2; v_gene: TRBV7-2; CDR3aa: CASSLGSGGITNTGELFF; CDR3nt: TGTGCCAGCAGCTTAGGGAGCGGGGGTATTACGAACACCGGGGAGCTGTTTTTT
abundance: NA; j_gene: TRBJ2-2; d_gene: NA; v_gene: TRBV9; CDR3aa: CASSVEQNTGELFF; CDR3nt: TGTGCCAGCAGCGTAGAACAGAACACCGGGGAGCTGTTTTTT
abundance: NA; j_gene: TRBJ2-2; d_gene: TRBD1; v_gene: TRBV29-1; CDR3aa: CSVGGTGNTGELFF; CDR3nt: TGCAGCGTTGGGGGGACAGGGAACACCGGGGAGCTGTTTTTT
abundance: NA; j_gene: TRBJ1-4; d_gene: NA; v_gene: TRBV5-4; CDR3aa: CASSPGEGLNEKLFF; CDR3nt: TGTGCCAGCAGCCCTGGGGAGGGCCTTAATGAAAAACTGTTTTTT
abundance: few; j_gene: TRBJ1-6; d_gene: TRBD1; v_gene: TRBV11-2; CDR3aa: CASSPGTGRHSPLHF; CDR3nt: TGTGCCAGCAGTCCAGGGACAGGGCGACACTCACCCCTCCACTTT
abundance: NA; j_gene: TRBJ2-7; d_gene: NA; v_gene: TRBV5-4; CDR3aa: CASSLDYGSYEQYF; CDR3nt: TGTGCCAGCAGCTTGGACTACGGCTCCTACGAGCAGTACTTC
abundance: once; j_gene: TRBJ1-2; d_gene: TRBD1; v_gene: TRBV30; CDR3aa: CAYAGTAYGYPF; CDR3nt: TGTGCCTACGCCGGGACAGCATATGGCTACCCCTTC
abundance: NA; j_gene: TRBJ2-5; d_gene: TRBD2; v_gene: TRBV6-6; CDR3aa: CASSYPGGMGETQYF; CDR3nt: TGTGCCAGCAGTTATCCGGGGGGAATGGGTGAGACCCAGTACTTC
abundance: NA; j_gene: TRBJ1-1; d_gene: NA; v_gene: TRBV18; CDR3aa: CASSPRGGDTEAFF; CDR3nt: TGTGCCAGCTCCCCTCGGGGGGGTGACACTGAAGCTTTCTTT
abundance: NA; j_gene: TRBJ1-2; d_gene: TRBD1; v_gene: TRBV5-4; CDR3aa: CASSLKPGTGAWNYGYTF; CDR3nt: TGTGCCAGCAGCTTGAAACCGGGAACAGGGGCCTGGAACTATGGCTACACCTTC
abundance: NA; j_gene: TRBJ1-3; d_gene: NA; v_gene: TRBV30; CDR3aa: CAWSAAGTGNTIYF; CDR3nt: TGTGCCTGGAGTGCAGCGGGGACTGGAAACACCATATATTTT
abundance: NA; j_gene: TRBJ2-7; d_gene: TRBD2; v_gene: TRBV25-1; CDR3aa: CASSESVRLAGGYEQYF; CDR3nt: TGTGCCAGCAGTGAATCAGTACGACTAGCGGGGGGCTACGAGCAGTACTTC